This is a list of T cell receptor beta chains from one sample in a study of CD8 T cells in Susac syndrome. TCRdb re-analysed the immunoSEQ multiplex PCR reads in MiXCR, keeping a single row per CDR3 protein. The sample yields under 200,000 distinct CDR3 sequences, roughly 94% seen once. The sample was CD4+ T cells from PBMCs. The receptors shown here come from a human donor with Susac syndrome. The CDR3 runs from the conserved cysteine through the conserved F or W. A D gene is named only where the DNA matches it firmly. The listing skips clone size in some rows; elsewhere it reads once, few, many or a size class.

cdr3_nt cdr3_aa v_call clone_size j_call d_call
TGTGCCAGCAGCGTAGGCCCCGGCAGGGGCGAGTACGAGCAGTACTTC CASSVGPGRGEYEQYF TRBV9 NA TRBJ2-7 NA
TGTGCCAGCAGCGGGACGTTTACCTACGAGCAGTACTTC CASSGTFTYEQYF TRBV25-1 NA TRBJ2-7 NA
TGTGCCAGTAGTATGCAGGGTGCGACAGATACGCAGTATTTT CASSMQGATDTQYF TRBV19 NA TRBJ2-3 NA
TGTGCCAGCAGCCTCCTAGAGGGTAGGGCTTTCTTT CASSLLEGRAFF TRBV7-6 NA TRBJ1-1 NA
TGTGCCAGCAGCTACAGGGGGCCGGACACTGAAGCTTTCTTT CASSYRGPDTEAFF TRBV3-1 NA TRBJ1-1 TRBD1
TGTGCCAGCAGCTCCGACAGGCCCACAGATACGCAGTATTTT CASSSDRPTDTQYF TRBV7-9 NA TRBJ2-3 NA
TGTGCCTGGAGTACCCGGGACAGGCCCTTGAACACTGAAGCTTTCTTT CAWSTRDRPLNTEAFF TRBV30 NA TRBJ1-1 TRBD1
TGTGCCAGCAGTGAACCGGGGGGGACTGAAGCTTTCTTT CASSEPGGTEAFF TRBV25-1 NA TRBJ1-1 NA
TGCGCCAGCAGGGGGACTAGCGGGGGTGCAGATACGCAGTATTTT CASRGTSGGADTQYF TRBV5-1 once TRBJ2-3 TRBD2
TGTGCCAGCACCCAGCGCGGGGGGAGATACAATGAGCAGTTCTTC CASTQRGGRYNEQFF TRBV7-2 NA TRBJ2-1 TRBD2
TGTGCCAGCAGCCCTAGCGGGGGCCGCAACTACGAGCAGTACTTC CASSPSGGRNYEQYF TRBV7-6 once TRBJ2-7 TRBD2
TGTGCCAGCAGCGTAACGGGGAGGACAGATACGCAGTATTTT CASSVTGRTDTQYF TRBV9 NA TRBJ2-3 NA
TGTGCCAGCACCTTATCCCCGCTAGAGGGAGAGACCCAGTACTTC CASTLSPLEGETQYF TRBV7-6 NA TRBJ2-5 NA
TGTGCCAGCAGCTACTACCACCAAGAGACCCAGTACTTC CASSYYHQETQYF TRBV7-2 NA TRBJ2-5 NA
TGTGCCAGCAGTTTAGTTTCAGGCTATGAGACCCAGTACTTC CASSLVSGYETQYF TRBV12-3/TRBV12-4 NA TRBJ2-5 NA
TGCGCCAGCAGCCAAGATCGGCGGGGCGGTGGCTACACCTTC CASSQDRRGGGYTF TRBV4-3 NA TRBJ1-2 NA
TGTGCCACCGACTTGATGGGACAGCCCACCGGGGAGCTGTTTTTT CATDLMGQPTGELFF TRBV15 NA TRBJ2-2 TRBD1
TGCGCCAGCAGCCAAGATCGACAACCCTACAATGAGCAGTTCTTC CASSQDRQPYNEQFF TRBV4-3 once TRBJ2-1 NA
TGTGCCAGCAGCCCCCAGGGACGGGGGTTGACAGATACGCAGTATTTT CASSPQGRGLTDTQYF TRBV9 NA TRBJ2-3 NA
TGTGCCAGCTCACCCCCGGGACAGGGGGACCAGCCCCAGCATTTT CASSPPGQGDQPQHF TRBV18 NA TRBJ1-5 TRBD1